The 25 T cell receptor beta chains below all came from one sample that was sequenced in a study of T cells in women clearing cervical HPV infection. Profiling relied on immunoSEQ multiplex PCR, and the TCRdb table lists in-frame clones only, not all of them. With around 28,000 clones in the sample, the ten largest clones hold 17%. Material for sequencing was blood buffy coat. The receptors were sampled from a woman aged 18-70 years with a cervical HPV16 infection that either progressed to CIN3+ or cleared (not recorded which).

A word on this clone: The sequence runs out 3 residues before the end of the CDR3; the remainder is reconstructed from the germline J gene. The chain has TRBV2 and TRBJ2-3; D may be TRBD1 (7 bases). Germline CDR1 and CDR2: SNHLY and FYNNEI. Trimming cost V 10 bases and J 5 bases, with 16 bases left between them. CDR3 size: 13 residues. CDR3 DNA (partial): TGTGCCAACCAGGGGGGTGGCAAAGATACG. It encodes CANQGGGKDT. In full, the CDR3 is CANQGGGKDTQYF. Combining the CDR3 with reference TRBV2 and TRBJ2-3 gives the whole variable domain EPEVTQTPSHQVTQMGQEVILRCVPISNHLYFYWYRQILGQKVEFLVSFYNNEISEKSEIFDDQFSVERPDGSNFTLKIRSTKLEDSAMYFCANQGGGKDTQYFGPGTRLTVL.

The CDR3 here is CASSSLGGAETNIQYF. The part of the CDR3 DNA that was read is TGTGCCAGCAGCTCGCTTGGGGGGGCGGAGACAAACATT. The chain links TRBV7-6 to TRBJ2-4; D perhaps matches TRBD2 (7 bases). The sequence runs out 3 residues before the end of the CDR3; the remainder is reconstructed from the germline J gene. V lost 4 bases, J lost 6 bases, and 19 bases lay in between. CDR3 length equals 16 residues. Germline V CDR1 and CDR2: SGHVS, FNYEAQ.

Details on this clone: The read finishes 3 residues shy of the CDR3 end, and the germline J gene is used to complete it. The chain joins TRBV20-1 to TRBJ1-5; D may be TRBD1 (6 bases). The CDR3 contains 14 residues. V gave up 0 bases and J gave up 5 bases, with 11 bases separating them. CDR1 and CDR2 from the germline V gene are DFQATT and SNEGSKA (reference sequence). The covered CDR3 bases are TGCAGTGCTAGAGACGTGACAGGAGATCAGCCC. Its protein is CSARDVTGDQP. The entire CDR3 protein is CSARDVTGDQPQHF.

For this clone: The read terminates 3 residues before the CDR3 end, so the remaining end is supplied by the germline J gene. The chain links TRBV10-3 to TRBJ1-2; 7 bases line up with TRBD1. The CDR3 consists of 15 residues. The V and J ends lost 7 bases and 4 bases, in that order; junction bases with no gene match: 12. Germline V gene lookup returns CDR1 ENHRY and CDR2 SYGVKD. Incomplete CDR3 DNA: TGTGCCATCACCGGGACAGAGACTTGGGGCTATGGC. It translates to CAITGTETWGYG. The entire CDR3 protein reads CAITGTETWGYGYTF.

On this clone: Read data end 3 residues before the CDR3 end; the end is taken from the germline J gene. The chain recombines TRBV6-1 with TRBJ1-4; 9 nucleotides match TRBD1. There are 14 residues in the CDR3. Trimming cost V 3 bases and J 8 bases; bases outside gene matches: 4. The germline gives CDR1 MNHNS, CDR2 SASEGT. Here the CDR3 reads CASSDTGTGEKLFF. The CDR3 DNA, read in part, is TGTGCCAGCAGTGACACCGGGACAGGGGAAAAA.

Concerning this clone: Coverage ceases 3 residues before the CDR3 finishes, and the germline J gene fills in the end. The J gene is TRBJ1-1, the V gene TRBV19; D not certain. This CDR3 region has 15 residues. V lost 3 bases and J 0 bases, leaving 11 bases between the germline ends. Per the germline V gene, CDR1 is LNHDA and CDR2 is SQIVND (reference sequence). The covered CDR3 bases are TGTGCCAGTAGTATGTCCGGGTTCATGAACACTGAA. Its translation: CASSMSGFMNTE. The entire CDR3 is CASSMSGFMNTEAFF.

Comments on this clone: The sequenced fragment ends 3 residues before the CDR3 boundary, so the rest is inferred from the germline J gene. The chain employs TRBV20-1 and TRBJ1-4; D call uncertain. The CDR3 runs 14 residues. From germline, CDR1 is DFQATT and CDR2 SNEGSKA (reference sequence). The CDR3 sequence: CSAPKTGYNSPLFF. CDR3 DNA (partial): TGCAGTGCTCCTAAGACGGGTTATAATTCACCA.

In the case of this clone: The CDR3 end lies 3 residues beyond the end of the read and is filled in from the germline J gene. This chain connects TRBV15 to TRBJ1-4; a weak D match, TRBD1 (6 bases). The CDR3 is made up of 15 amino acids. The V end was cut by 0 bases, the J end by 4 bases, with 9 bases between. Germline V gene sequence: CDR1 LNHNV, CDR2 YYDKDF (reference sequence). This CDR3 is CATSRDPDSNEKLFF. The sequenced part of the CDR3 DNA is TGTGCCACCAGCAGAGATCCGGACAGTAATGAAAAA.

With respect to this clone: The read halts 3 residues ahead of the CDR3 end, with the missing end drawn from the germline J gene. The chain employs TRBV6-4 and TRBJ1-2; D gene unclear. Germline V gives CDR1 MRHNA, CDR2 SNTAGT. This CDR3 contains 15 residues. CDR3: CASSRLAGGTDTYTF. The CDR3 DNA, read in part, is TGTGCCAGCAGTCGACTAGCGGGAGGCACAGATACC.

Regarding this clone: The read is 3 residues too short to cover the CDR3 end, so that end is filled in from the germline J gene. This rearrangement joins TRBV19 to TRBJ2-1; TRBD2 matches 7 bases. The ends lost 8 bases at V and 3 bases at J; junction bases unmatched: 7. CDR3 length: 14 residues. Germline V lookup: CDR1 LNHDA, CDR2 SQIVND (reference sequence). The CDR3 loop reads CASARGEVYNEQFF. The part of the CDR3 DNA that was read is TGTGCCAGTGCCCGGGGGGAGGTCTACAATGAG. Full variable domain (missing parts from reference TRBV19 and TRBJ2-1): DGGITQSPKYLFRKEGQNVTLSCEQNLNHDAMYWYRQDPGQGLRLIYYSQIVNDFQKGDIAEGYSVSREKKESFPLTVTSAQKNPTAFYLCASARGEVYNEQFFGPGTRLTVL.

Details on this clone: The read falls 3 residues short of the CDR3 end, and the missing part is taken from the germline J gene. The chain couples TRBV7-2 to TRBJ1-4; a possible D gene is TRBD1 (5 bases). Germline assignment: CDR1 SGHTA and CDR2 FQGNSA. This CDR3 comprises 13 residues. CDR3 protein: CASSPTGTPPLFF. CDR3 DNA, as far as it was read: TGTGCCAGCAGTCCCACAGGAACCCCACCA. Variable domain in full (rest from reference TRBV7-2 and TRBJ1-4): GAGVSQSPSNKVTEKGKDVELRCDPISGHTALYWYRQSLGQGLEFLIYFQGNSAPDKSGLPSDRFSAERTGGSVSTLTIQRTQQEDSAVYLCASSPTGTPPLFFGSGTQLSVL.

With regard to this clone: The CDR3 end falls 3 residues outside the read, so it is completed with the germline J gene. This chain joins TRBV6-2 or TRBV6-3 and TRBJ1-2; D is unclear. CDR3 length equals 14 residues. The germline CDR1 and CDR2 sequences are MNHEY and SVGEGT. The CDR3 bases that were read are TGTGCCAGCAGTTCTAGCGGGAGGACTGGGGAC. Encoded protein: CASSSSGRTGD. The complete CDR3 protein is CASSSSGRTGDYTF.

Of note for this clone: With the read ending 3 residues before the CDR3 end, the germline J gene is used to fill in that end. V gene TRBV19 combines with J gene TRBJ2-1; maybe TRBD1 (5 bases). Germline assignment: CDR1 LNHDA and CDR2 SQIVND (reference sequence). V shed 1 base and J shed 3 bases, with 10 bases lying between them. This CDR3 has 15 residues. The DNA read from the CDR3 is TGTGCCAGTAGTATAGGGGGCTTCGACTACAATGAG. This codes for CASSIGGFDYNE. The whole CDR3 sequence reads CASSIGGFDYNEQFF.

A remark on this clone: The read terminates 3 residues before the CDR3 end, so the remaining end is supplied by the germline J gene. This chain connects TRBV2 to TRBJ1-3; 8 positions agree with TRBD1. The trim removed 6 bases at V and 4 bases at J, leaving 11 bases unmatched. Germline V gene data show CDR1 as SNHLY and CDR2 as FYNNEI. This CDR3 has 16 amino acids. CDR3 residues: CASRGGTGLAGNTIYF. CDR3 DNA, as far as it was read: TGTGCCAGCAGGGGAGGGACAGGCCTGGCAGGAAACACC.

This CDR3 reads CASSEPLRQGATGELFF. The CDR3 DNA, read in part, is TGCGCCAGCAGTGAGCCTCTTCGACAGGGGGCGACCGGGGAG. The rearrangement joins TRBV10-1 to TRBJ2-2; the match to TRBD1 covers 10 bases. The read ends 3 residues shy of where the CDR3 ends; the end is completed using the germline J gene. Germline V gene lookup returns CDR1 WNHNN and CDR2 SYGVQD (reference sequence). There are 17 residues in the CDR3. V lost 2 bases to trimming and J lost 5 bases; unmatched junction nucleotides: 8.

Concerning this clone itself: Read data end 3 residues before the CDR3 end; the end is taken from the germline J gene. V is TRBV19 and J is TRBJ2-2; 9 bases are a match to TRBD2. The trim removed 3 bases at V and 5 bases at J, leaving 13 bases unmatched. Germline CDR1 reads LNHDA; CDR2 reads SQIVND (reference sequence). CDR3 length: 18 residues. CDR3 sequence: CASSISAGGRGITGELFF. The covered CDR3 bases are TGTGCCAGTAGTATCTCGGCGGGGGGGAGGGGAATTACCGGGGAG.

To note about this clone: The CDR3 end falls 3 residues outside the read, so it is completed with the germline J gene. The chain carries TRBV19 and TRBJ1-2, with 9 bases lining up with TRBD1. Germline values: CDR1 LNHDA, CDR2 SQIVND (reference sequence). This CDR3 is 14 amino acids long. Partial CDR3 DNA: TGTGCCAGTAGTAAAGGGACAGGGAGCAATGAC. It translates to CASSKGTGSND. The full CDR3 protein reads CASSKGTGSNDYTF.

With respect to this clone: The read terminates 3 residues ahead of where the CDR3 ends, so the germline J gene completes it. The rearrangement uses TRBV6-2 or TRBV6-3 and TRBJ2-2; 10 bases agree with TRBD1. The CDR3 loop spans 16 amino acids. In germline, CDR1 is MNHEY, CDR2 SVGEGT. After removal of 5 bases from V and 5 bases from J, the junction contained 8 bases not matched to a gene. CDR3 loop: CASSDPGQGTTGELFF. Incomplete CDR3 DNA: TGTGCCAGCAGTGATCCGGGACAGGGGACGACCGGGGAG.

With respect to this clone: From the germline J gene comes the end of the CDR3, since the read stops 3 residues before it. The rearrangement joins TRBV6-1 to TRBJ1-1; 9 nucleotides align to TRBD1. The CDR3 is 16 residues long. Germline trimming cut 4 bases from V and 1 base from J; bases unmatched to any gene: 7. Germline V gene data show CDR1 as MNHNS and CDR2 as SASEGT. The sequenced CDR3 bases are TGTGCCAGCAGTGGGGGCTGGGGACAGGGGAACACTGAA. It yields the protein CASSGGWGQGNTE. The CDR3 in its entirety is CASSGGWGQGNTEAFF.

Regarding this clone: The observed sequence ends 3 residues before the CDR3 terminus, with the missing tail filled in from the germline J gene. The chain links TRBV20-1 to TRBJ1-5; TRBD1 aligns across 9 bases. V was clipped by 0 bases and J by 6 bases; unmatched bases: 6. CDR1 is DFQATT, CDR2 SNEGSKA, per germline (reference sequence). The CDR3 loop spans 15 amino acids. The CDR3 spells CSAREGGQGSQPQHF. The CDR3 bases that were read are TGCAGTGCTAGAGAGGGGGGACAGGGCTCTCAGCCC.

Comment on this clone: The observed sequence ends 3 residues before the CDR3 terminus, with the missing tail filled in from the germline J gene. The V and J genes are TRBV23-1 and TRBJ2-3; weak D call: TRBD2 (5 bases). TRBV23-1 is identified as an open reading frame with a role that is uncertain. The CDR3 has 15 residues. CDR3 amino acids: CASSQSGRGNQPQYF. CDR3 DNA, as far as it was read: TGCGCCAGCAGTCAAAGCGGTCGTGGCAATCAGCCG.

For this clone: The read ends 3 residues shy of where the CDR3 ends; the end is completed using the germline J gene. The chain recombines TRBV10-3 with TRBJ1-1; perhaps TRBD1 as D (6 bases). This CDR3 has 14 amino acids. The V and J ends lost 3 bases and 3 bases respectively, with 11 bases between them. The germline V gene has CDR1 ENHRY and CDR2 SYGVKD. Partial CDR3 DNA: TGTGCCATCAGTGAATCGACAGGATACACTGAA. Amino acids: CAISESTGYTE. The entire CDR3 sequence reads CAISESTGYTEAFF.

As regards this clone: Read sequence stops 3 residues before the CDR3 end, and the germline J gene provides the missing end. V usage is TRBV5-1 and J usage is TRBJ2-3; tentative D call: TRBD1 (6 bases). The CDR3 covers 13 residues. V lost 2 bases and J 6 bases, leaving 10 bases between the germline ends. The germline gives CDR1 SGHRS, CDR2 YFSETQ. The CDR3: CASSFWGRDTQYF. The part of the CDR3 DNA that was read is TGCGCCAGCAGCTTCTGGGGGCGGGATACG.

With regard to this clone: The read halts 3 residues ahead of the CDR3 end, with the missing end drawn from the germline J gene. This chain links TRBV18 with TRBJ2-1, with TRBD2 as a possible D gene (6 bases). The V end was cut by 5 bases, the J end by 3 bases, with 11 bases between. The germline V gene encodes CDR1 KGHSH and CDR2 LQKENI. The CDR3 consists of 14 residues. CDR3 sequence: CASSYSGDYNEQFF. CDR3 bases read: TGTGCCAGCTCATATAGCGGAGACTACAATGAG.

By frequency, this clone registers medium-sized. The DNA ends 3 residues before the CDR3 does, and the rest of the CDR3 is filled in from the germline J gene. V is TRBV12-3 or TRBV12-4 and J is TRBJ2-5, with 9 bases that match TRBD2. The CDR3 sequence is 19 residues long. With V trimmed by 3 bases and J by 5 bases, 19 bases remained unmatched. The CDR3 reads CASSFHSRGASGIMETQYF. Incomplete CDR3 DNA: TGTGCCAGCAGTTTTCATTCCCGGGGGGCTAGCGGGATTATGGAGACC.